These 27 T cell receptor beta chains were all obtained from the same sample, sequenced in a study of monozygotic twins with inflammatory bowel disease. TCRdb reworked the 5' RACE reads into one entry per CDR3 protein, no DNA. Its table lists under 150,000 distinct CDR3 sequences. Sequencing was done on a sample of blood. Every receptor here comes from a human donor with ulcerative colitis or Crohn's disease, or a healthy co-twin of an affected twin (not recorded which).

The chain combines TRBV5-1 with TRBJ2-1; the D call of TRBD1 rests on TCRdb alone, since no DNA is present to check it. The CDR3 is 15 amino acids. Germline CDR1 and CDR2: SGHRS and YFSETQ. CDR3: CASSLEGDEYNEQFF.

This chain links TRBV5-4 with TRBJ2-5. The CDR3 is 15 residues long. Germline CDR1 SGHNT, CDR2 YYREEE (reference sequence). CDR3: CASSRMDLPEETQYF.

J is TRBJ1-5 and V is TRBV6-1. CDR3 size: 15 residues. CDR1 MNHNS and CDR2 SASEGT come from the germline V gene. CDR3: CASTRALGSNQPQHF.

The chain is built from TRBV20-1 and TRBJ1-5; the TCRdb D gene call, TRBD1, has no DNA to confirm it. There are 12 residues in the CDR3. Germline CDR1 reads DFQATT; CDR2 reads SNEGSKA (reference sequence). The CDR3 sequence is CSARDHRDPQHF.

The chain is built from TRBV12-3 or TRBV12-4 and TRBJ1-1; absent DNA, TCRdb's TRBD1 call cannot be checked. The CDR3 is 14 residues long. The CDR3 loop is CASSRRQGSAGAFF.

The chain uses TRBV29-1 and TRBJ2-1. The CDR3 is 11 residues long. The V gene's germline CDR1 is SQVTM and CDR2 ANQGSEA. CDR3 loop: CSVGYQYEQFF.

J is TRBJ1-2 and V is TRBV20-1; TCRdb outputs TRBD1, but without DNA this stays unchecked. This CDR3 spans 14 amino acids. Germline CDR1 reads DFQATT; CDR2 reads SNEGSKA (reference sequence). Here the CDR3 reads CSAERDRVNYGYTF.

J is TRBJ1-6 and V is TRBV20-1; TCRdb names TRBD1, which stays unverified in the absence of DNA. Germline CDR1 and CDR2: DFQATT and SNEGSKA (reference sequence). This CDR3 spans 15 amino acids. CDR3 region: CSARVRTGDNSPLHF.

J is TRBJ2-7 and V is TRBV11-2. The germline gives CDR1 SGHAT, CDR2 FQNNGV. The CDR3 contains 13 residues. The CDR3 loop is CASSSSRAWEQYF.

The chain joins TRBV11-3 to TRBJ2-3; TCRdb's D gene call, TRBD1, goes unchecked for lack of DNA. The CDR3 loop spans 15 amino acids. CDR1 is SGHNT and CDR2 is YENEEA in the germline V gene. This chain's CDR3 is CASSSGGLGTDTQYF.

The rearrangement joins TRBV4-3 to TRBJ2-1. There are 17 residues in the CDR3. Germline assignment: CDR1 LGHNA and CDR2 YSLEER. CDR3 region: CASSQDYGSFSYNEQFF.

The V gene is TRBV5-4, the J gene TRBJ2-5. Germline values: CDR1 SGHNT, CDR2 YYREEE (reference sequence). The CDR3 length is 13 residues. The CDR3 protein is CASSLPSVETQYF.

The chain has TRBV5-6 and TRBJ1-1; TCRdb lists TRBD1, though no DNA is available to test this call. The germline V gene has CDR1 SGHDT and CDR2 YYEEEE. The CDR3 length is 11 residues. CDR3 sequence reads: CASSRTGEAFF.

CDR3 region: CASDTGGLGYTF. This chain connects TRBV12-3 or TRBV12-4 to TRBJ1-2; TCRdb lists TRBD1, though no DNA is available to test this call. The CDR3 is made up of 12 amino acids.

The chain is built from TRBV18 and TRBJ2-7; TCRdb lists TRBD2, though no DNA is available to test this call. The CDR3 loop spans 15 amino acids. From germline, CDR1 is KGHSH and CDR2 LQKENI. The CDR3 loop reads CASSPSSGPSYEQYF.

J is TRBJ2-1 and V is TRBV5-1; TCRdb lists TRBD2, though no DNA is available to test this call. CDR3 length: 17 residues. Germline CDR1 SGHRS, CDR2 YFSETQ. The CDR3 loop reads CASSFRLAGGRYNEQFF. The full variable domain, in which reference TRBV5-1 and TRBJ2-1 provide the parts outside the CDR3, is KAGVTQTPRYLIKTRGQQVTLSCSPISGHRSVSWYQQTPGQGLQFLFEYFSETQRNKGNFPGRFSGRQFSNSRSEMNVSTLELGDSALYLCASSFRLAGGRYNEQFFGPGTRLTVL.

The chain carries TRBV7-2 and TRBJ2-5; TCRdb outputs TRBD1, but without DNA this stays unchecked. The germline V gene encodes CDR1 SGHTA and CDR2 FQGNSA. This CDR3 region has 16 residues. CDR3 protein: CASRVFPGQTWETQYF.

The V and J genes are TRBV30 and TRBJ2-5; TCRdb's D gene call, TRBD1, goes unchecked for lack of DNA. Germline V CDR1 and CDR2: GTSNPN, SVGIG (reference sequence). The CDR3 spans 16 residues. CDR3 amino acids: CAWSGWGGKFLETQYF.

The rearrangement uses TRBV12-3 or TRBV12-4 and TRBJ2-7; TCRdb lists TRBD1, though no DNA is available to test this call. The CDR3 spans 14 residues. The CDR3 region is CASTREGSTYEQYF.

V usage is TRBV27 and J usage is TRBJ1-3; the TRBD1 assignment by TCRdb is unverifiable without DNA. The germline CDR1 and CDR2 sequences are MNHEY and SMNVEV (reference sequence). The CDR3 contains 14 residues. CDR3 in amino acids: CASSRGTYGNTIYF.

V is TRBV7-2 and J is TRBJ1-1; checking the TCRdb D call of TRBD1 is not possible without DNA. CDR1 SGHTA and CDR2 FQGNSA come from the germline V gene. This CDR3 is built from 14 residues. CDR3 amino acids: CASSSQGDGTEAFF.

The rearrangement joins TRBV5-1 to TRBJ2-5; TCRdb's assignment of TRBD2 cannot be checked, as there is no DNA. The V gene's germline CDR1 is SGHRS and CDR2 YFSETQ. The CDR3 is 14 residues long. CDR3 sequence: CASTMGPGGETQYF.

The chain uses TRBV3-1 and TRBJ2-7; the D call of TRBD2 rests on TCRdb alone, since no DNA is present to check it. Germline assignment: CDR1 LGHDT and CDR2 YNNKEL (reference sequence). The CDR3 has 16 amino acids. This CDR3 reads CASSRARGLYGNEQYF.

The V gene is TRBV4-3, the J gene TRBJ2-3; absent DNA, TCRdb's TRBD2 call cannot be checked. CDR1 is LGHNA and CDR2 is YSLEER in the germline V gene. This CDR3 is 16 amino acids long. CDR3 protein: CASSQAPRDLADTQYF.

Here the CDR3 reads CASSLGRDRYTGELFF. This chain connects TRBV5-1 to TRBJ2-2; TCRdb indicates TRBD1, and absent DNA this call remains unverified. The CDR3 has 16 residues. Germline-derived CDR1 and CDR2 are SGHRS and YFSETQ.

CDR3 residues: CASSLKGTGAYNEQFF. This sequence joins TRBV5-1 and TRBJ2-1; there is no DNA to check the TCRdb D call of TRBD1. CDR1 is SGHRS and CDR2 is YFSETQ in the germline V gene. The CDR3 loop spans 16 amino acids.

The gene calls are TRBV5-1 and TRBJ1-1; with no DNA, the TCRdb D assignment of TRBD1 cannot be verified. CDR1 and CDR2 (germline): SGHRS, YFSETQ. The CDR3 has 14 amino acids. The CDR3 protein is CASSPRTPNTEAFF.